Listed here are 29 T cell receptor beta chains from one sample, sequenced in a study of blood T cell repertoires in COVID-19 (dated by TCRdb to the early 2020s). The library was obtained by the immunoSEQ multiplex PCR assay. The table comes from immuneACCESS by way of TCRdb, which keeps in-frame sequences with V and J called. Part of the clones is missing from these tables; in studies checked, under half for an unresolved V gene and the rest for unknown reasons. Counted in this sample were 70,000 to 100,000 clones; nearly 90% of them appeared once. Around 4.7% of the sample belongs to the ten largest clones. Sequenced sample: peripheral blood. The receptors shown here come from a woman older than 75 with active or convalescent COVID-19.

V is TRBV6-5 and J is TRBJ2-1; 10 bases map to TRBD2. J was trimmed by 6 bases and V by 6 bases; bases with no gene match: 8. Per germline, CDR1 MNHEY and CDR2 SVGAGI. CDR3 length: 15 residues. CDR3 coding DNA: TGTGCCAGCAGAAGTAGCGGGAGGCCGGGCAATGAGCAGTTCTTC. This gives the protein CASRSSGRPGNEQFF.

The chain joins TRBV28 to TRBJ1-5; 12 bases match TRBD1. V was clipped by 6 bases and J by 5 bases; unmatched bases: 2. This CDR3 is 14 amino acids long. Looked up from germline, CDR1 is MDHEN and CDR2 is SYDVKM. CDR3 sequence reads: CASRGTGGYQPQHF. CDR3 in DNA: TGTGCCAGCAGGGGGACAGGGGGCTATCAGCCCCAGCATTTT.

V is TRBV10-2 and J is TRBJ2-1; D remains unclear. CDR3 size: 13 residues. V was trimmed by 4 bases and J by 4 bases, leaving 8 bases between them. Looked up from germline, CDR1 is WSHSY and CDR2 is SAAADI. CDR3 nucleotide sequence: TGCGCCAGCAGTGTTTACTTATACAATGAGCAGTTCTTC. Its protein product is CASSVYLYNEQFF.

This clone was observed a few times. The chain uses TRBV28 and TRBJ1-2; D gene uncertain. The CDR3 consists of 12 residues. CDR1 and CDR2 (germline): MDHEN, SYDVKM. The V end was cut by 10 bases, the J end by 6 bases, with 15 bases between. CDR3 sequence reads: CAIRGSLDGYTF. The CDR3 DNA reads as TGTGCCATCCGAGGCAGCCTGGATGGCTACACCTTC.

The gene calls are TRBV7-9 and TRBJ1-5, with a weak D call TRBD1 (5 bases). There are 14 residues in the CDR3. Germline CDR1 and CDR2: SEHNR and FQNEAQ (reference sequence). V was shortened by 4 bases and J by 0 bases, with 7 bases between the two germline ends. This CDR3 reads CASSSDSSNQPQHF. The CDR3 nucleotides read TGTGCCAGCAGCTCAGACAGTAGCAATCAGCCCCAGCATTTT.

The chain employs TRBV19 and TRBJ2-7; 9 bases map to TRBD1. The length of the CDR3 is 15 residues. The junction had 6 bases not matched to a gene; V was cut back by 4 bases and J by 2 bases. Looked up from germline, CDR1 is LNHDA and CDR2 is SQIVND (reference sequence). The CDR3 bases are TGTGCCAGTAGTACTACGACAGGGGGTGCCTACGAGCAGTACTTC. Translation: CASSTTTGGAYEQYF.

V gene TRBV5-1 combines with J gene TRBJ1-5; TRBD1 matches at 8 bases. Germline V gene data show CDR1 as SGHRS and CDR2 as YFSETQ. J was trimmed by 5 bases and V by 1 base; bases with no gene match: 14. The CDR3 has 18 residues. CDR3 loop: CASSLWASGGEGYQPQHF. CDR3 DNA sequence: TGCGCCAGCAGCTTGTGGGCTTCAGGGGGCGAGGGATATCAGCCCCAGCATTTT.

V and J are TRBV11-2 and TRBJ2-2; 9 bases align to TRBD1. The CDR3 length is 16 residues. CDR1 and CDR2 from the germline V gene are SGHAT and FQNNGV. The J segment lost 5 bases and the V segment lost 3 bases, leaving 7 bases of the junction unmatched. The CDR3 is CASSFTGGSRTGELFF. DNA for the CDR3: TGTGCCAGCAGCTTTACAGGGGGCTCGAGGACCGGGGAGCTGTTTTTT.

CDR3 nucleotides: TGTGCCAGCGAATCCCGGGGGTATAGCAATCAGCCCCAGCATTTT. This sequence encodes CASESRGYSNQPQHF. The chain links TRBV2 to TRBJ1-5; the D gene is possibly TRBD1 (5 bases). CDR1 is SNHLY and CDR2 is FYNNEI in the germline V gene. The CDR3 spans 15 residues. Trimming took 8 bases from V and 0 from J, leaving 14 bases between them.

J is TRBJ2-7 and V is TRBV6-1; D unresolved. Germline lookup yields CDR1 MNHNS and CDR2 SASEGT. The CDR3 extends over 15 amino acids. Trimming took off 1 base at V and 3 bases at J, with 13 bases between the two ends. For the CDR3, the DNA is TGTGCCAGCAGTGAAGGGTCGCGAAAATACTACGAGCAGTACTTC. Translated: CASSEGSRKYYEQYF.

There are a few counts of this clone. This chain links TRBV20-1 with TRBJ2-5; the D gene is possibly TRBD1 (5 bases). V shed 3 bases and J shed 4 bases, with 9 bases lying between them. Germline CDR1 is DFQATT and CDR2 is SNEGSKA (reference sequence). The CDR3 runs 12 residues. In DNA, the CDR3 is TGCAGTGCTAGTGACAGAGGAGAGACCCAGTACTTC. Protein sequence: CSASDRGETQYF.

V usage is TRBV7-2 and J usage is TRBJ1-1; 7 nucleotides align to TRBD1. Trimming removed 2 bases from V and 5 bases from J; junction bases left unmatched: 8. This CDR3 contains 15 residues. Germline V CDR1 and CDR2: SGHTA, FQGNSA. CDR3 loop: CASSLLTGARTEAFF. The DNA of the CDR3 is TGTGCCAGCAGCTTACTTACAGGGGCGCGGACTGAAGCTTTCTTT.

The gene calls are TRBV10-3 and TRBJ2-1; 10 bases map to TRBD2. Germline trimming cut 7 bases from V and 11 bases from J; bases unmatched to any gene: 5. In germline, CDR1 is ENHRY, CDR2 SYGVKD. The CDR3 extends over 12 amino acids. The CDR3, as DNA: TGTGCCATCAACGAGCGGGAGGGTCAGCAGTTCTTC. Encoded protein: CAINEREGQQFF.

The chain links TRBV6-2 or TRBV6-3 to TRBJ1-1, with 11 positions matching TRBD1. The V gene's germline CDR1 is MNHEY and CDR2 SVGEGT. The trim removed 5 bases at V and 3 bases at J, leaving 5 bases unmatched. The CDR3 covers 15 residues. The DNA for the CDR3 is TGTGCCAGCAGTCAAGGGACAGGGGGTCACACTGAAGCTTTCTTT. This translates into CASSQGTGGHTEAFF.

This chain uses TRBV7-9 with TRBJ1-2; 7 bases align to TRBD1. Per germline, CDR1 SEHNR and CDR2 FQNEAQ (reference sequence). Trimming removed 6 bases from V and 7 bases from J; junction bases left unmatched: 5. CDR3 length: 12 amino acids. CDR3 residues: CASSITGAGYTF. The DNA of the CDR3 is TGTGCCAGCAGTATAACAGGGGCTGGCTACACCTTC.

This chain links TRBV28 with TRBJ2-7; 8 nucleotides match TRBD1. The CDR3 sequence is 16 residues long. Germline trimming cut 5 bases from V and 0 bases from J; bases unmatched to any gene: 9. Germline loops: CDR1 MDHEN, CDR2 SYDVKM. CDR3 in DNA: TGTGCCAGCAGTATCATGGACAGGGTGATCTCCTACGAGCAGTACTTC. Its translation: CASSIMDRVISYEQYF.

The CDR3 nucleotides are TGCGCCAGCAGCTTGAGCGGGACACTTTACACTGAAGCTTTCTTT. It specifies CASSLSGTLYTEAFF. The J gene is TRBJ1-1, the V gene TRBV5-1, with D possibly matching TRBD1 (6 bases). The V gene lost 1 base and the J gene lost 3 bases, with 13 bases spanning the gap. CDR1 and CDR2 (germline): SGHRS, YFSETQ. The CDR3 has 15 amino acids.

The V gene is TRBV7-2, the J gene TRBJ1-4, with a possible D match to TRBD1 (5 bases). The CDR3 sequence is 15 residues long. CDR1 and CDR2 from the germline V gene are SGHTA and FQGNSA. Between the trimmed V and J ends, which lost 5 bases and 8 bases, there was a span of 18 bases. CDR3 in amino acids: CASSPLRGVGEKLFF. CDR3 sequence (DNA): TGTGCCAGCAGCCCACTCCGGGGGGTTGGAGAAAAACTGTTTTTT.

This chain joins TRBV12-5 and TRBJ2-2; a weak D match, TRBD1 (5 bases). V was shortened by 3 bases and J by 12 bases, with 8 bases between the two germline ends. Germline V gives CDR1 LGHNT, CDR2 FRNRAP. CDR3 length: 11 amino acids. The CDR3 DNA sequence: TGTGCTAGTGGTTTTGGGGCGAAGCTGTTTTTT. This encodes CASGFGAKLFF.

This clone was found once. The chain is built from TRBV25-1 and TRBJ2-7; 9 bases are a match to TRBD1. There are 15 residues in the CDR3. Germline V gene lookup returns CDR1 MGHDK and CDR2 SYGVNS. V gave up 3 bases and J gave up 1 base; unmatched junction bases: 4. The CDR3 loop reads CASSDPTGGSYEQYF. DNA for the CDR3: TGTGCCAGCAGTGACCCGACAGGGGGGTCCTACGAGCAGTACTTC.

The V gene is TRBV4-3, the J gene TRBJ2-2; 12 bases are a match to TRBD2. The junction had 8 bases not matched to a gene; V was cut back by 4 bases and J by 5 bases. This CDR3 has 17 residues. Germline V gene data show CDR1 as LGHNA and CDR2 as YSLEER. The CDR3 DNA reads TGCGCCAGCAGCCCTAGGCTAGCGGGAGGGCCAACCGGGGAGCTGTTTTTT. Protein sequence: CASSPRLAGGPTGELFF.

There are a few counts of this clone. The chain employs TRBV11-1 and TRBJ2-2; 10 bases agree with TRBD2. CDR3 length equals 14 residues. Germline-derived CDR1 and CDR2 are SGHAT and FQDESV (reference sequence). Trimming at V came to 8 bases and at J to 4 bases, leaving 4 bases not matched to a gene. The CDR3 DNA reads as TGTGCCAGCGGAGCGGGAGGGCGCACCGGGGAGCTGTTTTTT. This codes for CASGAGGRTGELFF.

V is TRBV5-4 and J is TRBJ1-4, with 8 bases lining up with TRBD1. The length of the CDR3 is 14 residues. Trimming took 1 base from V and 11 from J; bases not matched to a gene: 7. The germline V gene encodes CDR1 SGHNT and CDR2 YYREEE (reference sequence). CDR3 amino acids: CASSLQGADQKLFF. The CDR3 coding sequence is TGTGCCAGCAGCTTGCAGGGGGCGGATCAGAAACTGTTTTTT.

V usage is TRBV27 and J usage is TRBJ2-1, with 10 nucleotides matching TRBD1. The CDR3 covers 15 residues. V dropped 3 bases and J dropped 5; count of bases not matched to a gene: 4. Germline V gene lookup returns CDR1 MNHEY and CDR2 SMNVEV (reference sequence). In nucleotides, the CDR3 is TGTGCCAGCAGTTTGCTGGGGACAGGGGACAATGAGCAGTTCTTC. It yields the protein CASSLLGTGDNEQFF.

Concerning this clone itself: The same CDR3 is also encoded by other DNA sequences in this sample. The gene calls are TRBV15 and TRBJ2-3; 8 bases map to TRBD1. Per the germline V gene, CDR1 is LNHNV and CDR2 is YYDKDF (reference sequence). V lost 3 bases to trimming and J lost 1 base; unmatched junction nucleotides: 3. The CDR3 sequence is 15 residues long. The CDR3 sequence: CATSRETGGTDTQYF. The CDR3 nucleotides are TGTGCCACCAGCAGGGAGACAGGGGGCACAGATACGCAGTATTTT. The full variable domain, rest sourced from reference TRBV15 and TRBJ2-3, is DAMVIQNPRYQVTQFGKPVTLSCSQTLNHNVMYWYQQKSSQAPKLLFHYYDKDFNNEADTPDNFQSRRPNTSFCFLDIRSPGLGDTAMYLCATSRETGGTDTQYFGPGTRLTVL.

V is TRBV2 and J is TRBJ2-2; 10 bases align to TRBD1. The length of the CDR3 is 19 residues. The germline gives CDR1 SNHLY, CDR2 FYNNEI. The V segment lost 6 bases and the J segment 4 bases; nucleotides outside the gene matches: 17. The CDR3 region has the DNA TGTGCCAGCAGCGACCCAACCGCGGGGACAGGGGAATTCACCGGGGAGCTGTTTTTT. Protein sequence: CASSDPTAGTGEFTGELFF.

The chain employs TRBV11-3 and TRBJ2-2; D is unclear. V was clipped by 5 bases and J by 7 bases, with 14 bases between them. From germline, CDR1 is SGHNT and CDR2 YENEEA. This CDR3 comprises 14 residues. The CDR3 region has the DNA TGTGCCAGCAGCCCGTTGGGTTCGGGCGGGGAGCTGTTTTTT. Amino acid sequence: CASSPLGSGGELFF.

This sequence joins TRBV7-3 and TRBJ2-2; 7 bases match TRBD1. The germline CDR1 and CDR2 sequences are SGHTA and FQGTGA. V gave up 4 bases and J gave up 5 bases; unmatched junction bases: 4. The CDR3 extends over 14 amino acids. This CDR3 reads CASSYRTGTGELFF. CDR3 in DNA: TGTGCCAGCAGCTACCGGACAGGAACCGGGGAGCTGTTTTTT. The full variable domain, with the rest looked up from reference TRBV7-3 and TRBJ2-2, is GAGVSQTPSNKVTEKGKYVELRCDPISGHTALYWYRQSLGQGPEFLIYFQGTGAADDSGLPNDRFFAVRPEGSVSTLKIQRTERGDSAVYLCASSYRTGTGELFFGEGSRLTVL.

The chain uses TRBV19 and TRBJ2-1; the D is unclear. Trimming pared 3 bases from V and 0 bases from J, leaving 12 bases between. Germline CDR1 and CDR2: LNHDA and SQIVND (reference sequence). The CDR3 spans 16 residues. The DNA for the CDR3 is TGTGCCAGTAGTATTTTAGTACCGAGCTCCTACAATGAGCAGTTCTTC. Protein sequence: CASSILVPSSYNEQFF.